These 4 T cell receptor beta chains share one sample of origin, sequenced in a study of shared clonotypes between healthy human individuals (dated by TCRdb to 2019 to 2021). Library preparation employed the immunoSEQ multiplex PCR assay. As stored in TCRdb, this immuneACCESS dataset retains in-frame rearrangements with V and J assigned. A fraction of the clones does not appear; measured against another copy, unresolved V genes explain less than half of the discrepancy, and the remainder lacks a known reason. The sample profile shows roughly 2,000,000 clones; less than 95% of them were found once. The ten largest account for 0.95% to 1.5% of the sample. CD8 naive samples consisted of CD45RO-negative cells that were positively selected for CCR7, yielding a CD45RA+CCR7+ population without TemRA cells. Sequencing input: naive CD8+ T cells sorted from blood. The sample's cell subset or site label, in plain terms: CD45RA+CCR7+. The receptor source for this set is a man between 18 and 29 years old in good health.

The chain joins TRBV10-2 to TRBJ2-3, with 8 positions matching TRBD2. The germline V gene has CDR1 WSHSY and CDR2 SAAADI. The CDR3 covers 13 residues. The V and J ends lost 10 bases and 2 bases, in that order; junction bases with no gene match: 5. The CDR3: CATKAGATDTQYF. The CDR3 region has the DNA TGCGCCACTAAAGCGGGGGCCACAGATACGCAGTATTTT.

This chain connects TRBV6-5 to TRBJ2-3; D unclear. Trimming removed 2 bases at V and 4 bases at J, with 13 bases between. The CDR3 sequence is 15 residues long. Germline CDR1 reads MNHEY; CDR2 reads SVGAGI. The CDR3 nucleotides are TGTGCCAGCAGTTACCTGGGCCTAGACCCAGATACGCAGTATTTT. This codes for CASSYLGLDPDTQYF.

This sequence joins TRBV14 and TRBJ2-1, with D perhaps matching TRBD1 or TRBD2 (5 bases each). V dropped 3 bases and J dropped 3 bases, with 12 bases sitting between them. From germline, CDR1 is SGHDN and CDR2 FVKESK. This CDR3 has 15 amino acids. As DNA, the CDR3 is TGTGCCAGCAGCCACGCCGGGGCTGGCTACAATGAGCAGTTCTTC. This gives the protein CASSHAGAGYNEQFF.

The CDR3 sequence: CASSQVGGGLNTEAFF. For the CDR3, the DNA is TGCGCCAGCAGCCAAGTGGGGGGAGGTCTGAACACTGAAGCTTTCTTT. The chain links TRBV4-1 to TRBJ1-1; TRBD1 is a possible D gene (5 bases). Germline V lookup: CDR1 MGHRA, CDR2 YSYEKL. V lost 1 base and J 0 bases, leaving 12 bases between the germline ends. The CDR3 extends over 16 amino acids.